A selection of T cell receptor beta chains follows, all from one sample in a study of blood T cell repertoires in COVID-19. Data came from immunoSEQ multiplex PCR; TCRdb stores just in-frame clones and leaves some out. In the table there are 40,000 to 50,000 clones, 80% to 90% of which are singletons. The sequenced material came from peripheral blood. These receptors were collected from an elderly woman with acute or convalescent COVID-19. Both conserved end residues are part of each CDR3. The D gene is left open where the match is weak. Size is omitted from some rows. Given values are once, few, many or a class for expanded clones.

v_call: TRBV6-5; d_call: NA; clone_size: NA; j_call: TRBJ1-4; cdr3_aa: CASTLGGADEKLFF; cdr3_nt: TGTGCCAGCACCTTGGGGGGGGCGGACGAAAAACTGTTTTTT
v_call: TRBV5-1; d_call: NA; clone_size: NA; j_call: TRBJ2-2; cdr3_aa: CASSTVGSSTGELFF; cdr3_nt: TGCGCCAGCAGCACAGTTGGGTCGAGCACCGGGGAGCTGTTTTTT
v_call: TRBV3-1/TRBV3-2; d_call: TRBD1; clone_size: once; j_call: TRBJ1-2; cdr3_aa: CASSPWTGEEGYTF; cdr3_nt: TGTGCCAGCAGCCCCTGGACAGGGGAAGAGGGCTACACCTTC
v_call: TRBV18; d_call: TRBD1; clone_size: NA; j_call: TRBJ2-7; cdr3_aa: CASSLGTDAYEQYF; cdr3_nt: TGTGCCAGCTCACTCGGGACAGACGCCTACGAGCAGTACTTC
v_call: TRBV3-1/TRBV3-2; d_call: NA; clone_size: NA; j_call: TRBJ1-4; cdr3_aa: CASSQTGNEKLFF; cdr3_nt: TGTGCCAGCAGCCAAACGGGTAATGAAAAACTGTTTTTT
v_call: TRBV5-1; d_call: NA; clone_size: NA; j_call: TRBJ2-7; cdr3_aa: CASRQDTYSYEQYF; cdr3_nt: TGCGCCAGCAGGCAGGACACGTACTCCTACGAGCAGTACTTC
v_call: TRBV7-2; d_call: NA; clone_size: NA; j_call: TRBJ1-2; cdr3_aa: CASSLANSPNGYTF; cdr3_nt: TGTGCCAGCAGCTTAGCGAACAGCCCCAATGGCTACACCTTC
v_call: TRBV18; d_call: NA; clone_size: NA; j_call: TRBJ1-5; cdr3_aa: CASTAEYSNQPQHF; cdr3_nt: TGTGCCAGCACGGCGGAGTATAGCAATCAGCCCCAGCATTTT
v_call: TRBV7-9; d_call: TRBD1; clone_size: NA; j_call: TRBJ1-3; cdr3_aa: CASSPRDRHSGNTIYF; cdr3_nt: TGTGCCAGCAGCCCTAGGGACAGGCACTCTGGAAACACCATATATTTT
v_call: TRBV18; d_call: TRBD1; clone_size: NA; j_call: TRBJ1-5; cdr3_aa: CASSPAGTGPTSNQPQHF; cdr3_nt: TGTGCCAGCTCACCTGCCGGGACAGGGCCGACTAGCAATCAGCCCCAGCATTTT
v_call: TRBV9; d_call: NA; clone_size: few; j_call: TRBJ1-5; cdr3_aa: CASSSGNQPQHF; cdr3_nt: TGTGCCAGCAGCTCGGGCAATCAGCCCCAGCATTTT
v_call: TRBV3-1/TRBV3-2; d_call: TRBD2; clone_size: NA; j_call: TRBJ2-1; cdr3_aa: CASSQGTSGVYNEQFF; cdr3_nt: TGTGCCAGCAGCCAAGGGACTAGCGGGGTATACAATGAGCAGTTCTTC
v_call: TRBV7-2; d_call: TRBD2; clone_size: NA; j_call: TRBJ2-7; cdr3_aa: CASSLERGKYEQYF; cdr3_nt: TGTGCCAGCAGCTTAGAGCGGGGGAAATACGAGCAGTACTTC
v_call: TRBV19; d_call: NA; clone_size: NA; j_call: TRBJ1-6; cdr3_aa: CASSIFVNPSSYNSPLHF; cdr3_nt: TGTGCCAGTAGTATATTTGTCAACCCGAGCTCCTATAATTCACCCCTCCACTTT
v_call: TRBV10-3; d_call: TRBD1; clone_size: NA; j_call: TRBJ1-2; cdr3_aa: CAISEGQGGANYGYTF; cdr3_nt: TGTGCCATCAGTGAGGGCCAGGGGGGCGCAAACTATGGCTACACCTTC
v_call: TRBV15; d_call: NA; clone_size: NA; j_call: TRBJ1-2; cdr3_aa: CATSRDRGLNYGYTF; cdr3_nt: TGTGCCACCAGCAGAGATCGCGGGCTTAACTATGGCTACACCTTC
v_call: TRBV27; d_call: TRBD1; clone_size: NA; j_call: TRBJ1-2; cdr3_aa: CASRVLGQNYGYTF; cdr3_nt: TGTGCCAGCAGGGTACTGGGACAGAACTATGGCTACACCTTC
v_call: TRBV7-8; d_call: TRBD1; clone_size: NA; j_call: TRBJ1-5; cdr3_aa: CASREGDRGPSIHF; cdr3_nt: TGTGCCAGCAGGGAGGGAGACAGGGGGCCGTCTATACATTTT
v_call: TRBV4-1; d_call: NA; clone_size: NA; j_call: TRBJ1-3; cdr3_aa: CASSQDRRAAGNTIYF; cdr3_nt: TGCGCCAGCAGCCAAGACAGAAGAGCGGCTGGAAACACCATATATTTT
v_call: TRBV5-8; d_call: NA; clone_size: NA; j_call: TRBJ1-4; cdr3_aa: CASSLKTVNEKLFF; cdr3_nt: TGTGCCAGCAGCTTGAAAACAGTTAATGAAAAACTGTTTTTT
v_call: TRBV6-5; d_call: TRBD1; clone_size: NA; j_call: TRBJ2-7; cdr3_aa: CASARDSYYEQYF; cdr3_nt: TGTGCCAGCGCCCGGGACAGCTACTACGAGCAGTACTTC
v_call: TRBV6-7; d_call: TRBD2; clone_size: NA; j_call: TRBJ2-1; cdr3_aa: CASSSPGLAGGNSYNEQFF; cdr3_nt: TGTGCCAGCAGTTCCCCGGGACTAGCGGGGGGGAACTCCTACAATGAGCAGTTCTTC
v_call: TRBV5-4; d_call: NA; clone_size: NA; j_call: TRBJ1-2; cdr3_aa: CASSSPVYGYTF; cdr3_nt: TGTGCCAGCAGCTCCCCAGTCTATGGCTACACCTTC
v_call: TRBV27; d_call: TRBD2; clone_size: NA; j_call: TRBJ2-4; cdr3_aa: CASSWGGGVTKNIQYF; cdr3_nt: TGTGCCAGCAGTTGGGGGGGAGGGGTGACCAAAAACATTCAGTACTTC
v_call: TRBV30; d_call: NA; clone_size: NA; j_call: TRBJ1-5; cdr3_aa: CAWSTRGSSNQPQHF; cdr3_nt: TGTGCCTGGAGTACCCGCGGCAGCAGCAATCAGCCCCAGCATTTT
v_call: TRBV5-6; d_call: NA; clone_size: NA; j_call: TRBJ1-2; cdr3_aa: CASSQPGGANGYTF; cdr3_nt: TGTGCCAGCAGCCAACCCGGAGGGGCTAATGGCTACACCTTC
v_call: TRBV7-2; d_call: TRBD1; clone_size: few; j_call: TRBJ1-2; cdr3_aa: CASSSGGQAGYTF; cdr3_nt: TGTGCCAGCAGCTCAGGGGGCCAGGCTGGCTACACCTTC
v_call: TRBV13; d_call: TRBD1; clone_size: NA; j_call: TRBJ2-7; cdr3_aa: CASSPSDRDEQYF; cdr3_nt: TGTGCCAGCAGCCCCTCGGACAGGGACGAGCAGTACTTC
v_call: TRBV6-6; d_call: NA; clone_size: NA; j_call: TRBJ2-2; cdr3_aa: CASSLGRGGTGELFF; cdr3_nt: TGTGCCAGCAGTTTGGGCAGGGGTGGCACCGGGGAGCTGTTTTTT
v_call: TRBV6-1; d_call: TRBD1; clone_size: few; j_call: TRBJ1-2; cdr3_aa: CASSERTGGRNYGYTF; cdr3_nt: TGTGCCAGCAGTGAACGGACAGGGGGCCGGAACTATGGCTACACCTTC
v_call: TRBV11-3; d_call: NA; clone_size: NA; j_call: TRBJ1-1; cdr3_aa: CASSSHGGTEAFF; cdr3_nt: TGTGCCAGCAGCTCCCACGGGGGGACTGAAGCTTTCTTT
v_call: TRBV5-1; d_call: NA; clone_size: NA; j_call: TRBJ2-1; cdr3_aa: CASSTSGNNEQFF; cdr3_nt: TGCGCCAGCAGCACTTCAGGGAACAATGAGCAGTTCTTC
v_call: TRBV5-5; d_call: NA; clone_size: once; j_call: TRBJ1-1; cdr3_aa: CASSVTGMNTEAFF; cdr3_nt: TGTGCCAGCAGCGTTACAGGGATGAACACTGAAGCTTTCTTT
v_call: TRBV11-2; d_call: TRBD1; clone_size: NA; j_call: TRBJ2-3; cdr3_aa: CASSSTGRTDTQYF; cdr3_nt: TGTGCCAGCAGCTCGACAGGGCGCACAGATACGCAGTATTTT
v_call: TRBV6-6; d_call: TRBD1; clone_size: few; j_call: TRBJ1-2; cdr3_aa: CAIQPSTGGGYGYTF; cdr3_nt: TGTGCCATCCAACCCTCGACAGGGGGCGGGTATGGCTACACCTTC
v_call: TRBV27; d_call: TRBD1; clone_size: NA; j_call: TRBJ1-2; cdr3_aa: CASRDRDYGYTF; cdr3_nt: TGTGCCAGCCGTGACAGGGACTATGGCTACACCTTC
v_call: TRBV30; d_call: NA; clone_size: NA; j_call: TRBJ2-2; cdr3_aa: CAWSDLAPGELFF; cdr3_nt: TGTGCCTGGAGTGATCTAGCCCCCGGGGAGCTGTTTTTT
v_call: TRBV4-2; d_call: NA; clone_size: NA; j_call: TRBJ1-2; cdr3_aa: CASSQGDTGYTF; cdr3_nt: TGTGCCAGCAGCCAGGGGGACACTGGCTACACCTTC
v_call: TRBV25-1; d_call: NA; clone_size: NA; j_call: TRBJ1-1; cdr3_aa: CASSEVLNTEAFF; cdr3_nt: TGTGCCAGCAGTGAAGTCTTGAACACTGAAGCTTTCTTT
v_call: TRBV6-5; d_call: NA; clone_size: NA; j_call: TRBJ2-7; cdr3_aa: CASSYSGPPRGEQYF; cdr3_nt: TGTGCCAGCAGTTACTCAGGGCCCCCAAGGGGCGAGCAGTACTTC
v_call: TRBV2; d_call: TRBD1; clone_size: NA; j_call: TRBJ1-2; cdr3_aa: CASSPPTRGSGYGYTF; cdr3_nt: TGTGCCAGCAGTCCTCCTACCAGGGGGTCAGGCTATGGCTACACCTTC
v_call: TRBV12-3/TRBV12-4; d_call: NA; clone_size: NA; j_call: TRBJ1-5; cdr3_aa: CASSFYTQPQHF; cdr3_nt: TGTGCCAGCAGTTTTTACACCCAGCCCCAGCATTTT
v_call: TRBV3-1/TRBV3-2; d_call: NA; clone_size: NA; j_call: TRBJ1-5; cdr3_aa: CASSWAGNQPQHF; cdr3_nt: TGTGCCAGCAGCTGGGCGGGAAATCAGCCCCAGCATTTT
v_call: TRBV5-3; d_call: TRBD2; clone_size: NA; j_call: TRBJ2-7; cdr3_aa: CARSTVGLAGGYEQYF; cdr3_nt: TGTGCCAGAAGCACCGTCGGACTAGCGGGGGGCTACGAGCAGTACTTC
v_call: TRBV10-2; d_call: NA; clone_size: NA; j_call: TRBJ1-2; cdr3_aa: CASSDGRPNYGYTF; cdr3_nt: TGCGCCAGCAGTGACGGGAGACCTAACTATGGCTACACCTTC
v_call: TRBV5-1; d_call: NA; clone_size: NA; j_call: TRBJ2-1; cdr3_aa: CASSLALDEQFF; cdr3_nt: TGCGCCAGCAGCTTGGCCTTAGATGAGCAGTTCTTC
v_call: TRBV7-9; d_call: NA; clone_size: once; j_call: TRBJ1-3; cdr3_aa: CASSPPYESPNTIYF; cdr3_nt: TGTGCCAGCAGCCCTCCTTACGAGTCCCCTAACACCATATATTTT
v_call: TRBV7-6; d_call: NA; clone_size: NA; j_call: TRBJ1-5; cdr3_aa: CASSLAGASNQPQHF; cdr3_nt: TGTGCCAGCAGCTTAGCAGGGGCAAGCAATCAGCCCCAGCATTTT
v_call: TRBV27; d_call: TRBD2; clone_size: NA; j_call: TRBJ2-3; cdr3_aa: CASSSLAGYTDTQYF; cdr3_nt: TGTGCCAGCAGTTCCCTAGCGGGGTATACAGATACGCAGTATTTT
v_call: TRBV7-9; d_call: NA; clone_size: NA; j_call: TRBJ1-2; cdr3_aa: CASTLAGRSYGYTF; cdr3_nt: TGTGCCAGCACCCTGGCGGGACGGAGCTATGGCTACACCTTC